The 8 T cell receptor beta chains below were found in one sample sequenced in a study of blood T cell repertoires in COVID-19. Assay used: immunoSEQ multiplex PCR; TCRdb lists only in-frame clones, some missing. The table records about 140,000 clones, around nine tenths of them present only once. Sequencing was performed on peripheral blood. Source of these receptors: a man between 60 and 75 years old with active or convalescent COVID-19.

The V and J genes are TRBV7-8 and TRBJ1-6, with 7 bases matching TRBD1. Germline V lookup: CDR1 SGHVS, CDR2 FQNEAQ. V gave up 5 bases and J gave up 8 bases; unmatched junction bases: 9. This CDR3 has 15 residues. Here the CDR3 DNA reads TGTGCCAGCAGCACCCGACAGGGAATAGATTCACCCCTCCACTTT. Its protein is CASSTRQGIDSPLHF.

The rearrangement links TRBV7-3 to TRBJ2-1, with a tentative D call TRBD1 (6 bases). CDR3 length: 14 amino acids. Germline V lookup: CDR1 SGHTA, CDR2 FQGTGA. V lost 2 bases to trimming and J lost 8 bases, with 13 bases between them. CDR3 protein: CASSLLGAKDEQFF. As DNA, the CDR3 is TGTGCCAGCAGCTTATTGGGGGCTAAGGATGAGCAGTTCTTC.

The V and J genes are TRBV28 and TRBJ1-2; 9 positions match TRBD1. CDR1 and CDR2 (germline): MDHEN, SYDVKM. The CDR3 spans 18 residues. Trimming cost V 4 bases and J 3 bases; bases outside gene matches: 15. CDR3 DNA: TGTGCCAGCAGTTCCCAGACTACCGGGACAGGGATGTACTATGGCTACACCTTC. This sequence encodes CASSSQTTGTGMYYGYTF.

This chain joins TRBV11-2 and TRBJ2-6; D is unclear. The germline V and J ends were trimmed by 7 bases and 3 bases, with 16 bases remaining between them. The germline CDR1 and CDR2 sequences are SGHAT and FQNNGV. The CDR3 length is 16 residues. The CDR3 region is CASTPEAFGGANVLTF. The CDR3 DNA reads TGTGCCAGCACCCCCGAGGCCTTCGGTGGGGCCAACGTCCTGACTTTC.

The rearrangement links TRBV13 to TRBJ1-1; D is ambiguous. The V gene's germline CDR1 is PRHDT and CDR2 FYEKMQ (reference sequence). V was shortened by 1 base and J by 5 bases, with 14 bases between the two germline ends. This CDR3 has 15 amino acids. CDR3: CASSLAHRRGTEAFF. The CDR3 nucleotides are TGTGCCAGCAGCTTAGCCCACCGGCGAGGTACTGAAGCTTTCTTT.

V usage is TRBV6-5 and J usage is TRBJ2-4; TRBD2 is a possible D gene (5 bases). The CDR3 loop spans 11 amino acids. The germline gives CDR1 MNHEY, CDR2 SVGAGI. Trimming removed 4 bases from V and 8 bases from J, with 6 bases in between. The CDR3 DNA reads TGTGCCAGCAGTTCGGGGTACATTCAGTACTTC. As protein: CASSSGYIQYF.

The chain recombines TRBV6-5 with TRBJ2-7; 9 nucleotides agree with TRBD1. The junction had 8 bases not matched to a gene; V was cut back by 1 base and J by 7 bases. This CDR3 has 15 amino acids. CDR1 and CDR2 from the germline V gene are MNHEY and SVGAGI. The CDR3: CASSYWGQGRGEQYF. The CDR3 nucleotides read TGTGCCAGCAGTTACTGGGGACAGGGCAGGGGAGAGCAGTACTTC.

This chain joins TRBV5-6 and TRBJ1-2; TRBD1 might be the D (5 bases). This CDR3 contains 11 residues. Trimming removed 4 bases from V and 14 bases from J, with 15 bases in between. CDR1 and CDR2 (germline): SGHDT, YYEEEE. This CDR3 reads CASSLSRQFTF. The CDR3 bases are TGTGCCAGCAGCCTGAGCCGACAGTTTACCTTC.